The next 20 T cell receptor beta chains were all read from a single sample in a study of glioma-infiltrating T cells after dendritic cell vaccination. The protocol was immunoSEQ multiplex PCR, while the TCRdb copy is restricted to in-frame clones and leaves out a portion. The sample lists about 92,000 clones, over 75% seen once, with approximately 15% in the top ten. Sequencing used blood, obtained before dendritic cell vaccination. The receptors were sampled from a human donor with glioblastoma.

This clone came up once. The genes are TRBV29-1 and TRBJ1-2; 8 nucleotides align to TRBD1. With 7 bases clipped from V and 0 bases from J, the junction kept 13 bases outside the gene matches. The CDR3 is 16 residues long. Germline-derived CDR1 and CDR2 are SQVTM and ANQGSEA. CDR3 DNA sequence: TGCAGCGCCTGGGGACAGGACGACAAAACTAACTATGGCTACACCTTC. Encoded protein: CSAWGQDDKTNYGYTF. Filled out from reference TRBV29-1 and TRBJ1-2, the complete variable domain reads SAVISQKPSRDICQRGTSLTIQCQVDSQVTMMFWYRQQPGQSLTLIATANQGSEATYESGFVIDKFPISRPNLTFSTLTVSNMSPEDSSIYLCSAWGQDDKTNYGYTFGSGTRLTVV.

This clone was counted a few times. The rearrangement uses TRBV18 and TRBJ2-6, with 11 bases aligning to TRBD1. V dropped 4 bases and J dropped 3; count of bases not matched to a gene: 2. CDR1 is KGHSH and CDR2 is LQKENI in the germline V gene. The CDR3 contains 16 residues. The CDR3 reads CASSRTGGFGANVLTF. The CDR3 coding sequence is TGTGCCAGCTCACGGACAGGGGGCTTTGGGGCCAACGTCCTGACTTTC.

Only one count was recorded for this clone. The rearrangement joins TRBV2 to TRBJ2-7, with 14 positions matching TRBD2. CDR3 size: 17 residues. Per germline, CDR1 SNHLY and CDR2 FYNNEI. After removal of 4 bases from V and 4 bases from J, the junction contained 9 bases not matched to a gene. The CDR3 nucleotides are TGTGCCAGCAGTGGAGGGACTAGCGGGGGTCTCCGGTACGAGCAGTACTTC. Translation: CASSGGTSGGLRYEQYF. The full variable domain, with the rest looked up from reference TRBV2 and TRBJ2-7, is EPEVTQTPSHQVTQMGQEVILRCVPISNHLYFYWYRQILGQKVEFLVSFYNNEISEKSEIFDDQFSVERPDGSNFTLKIRSTKLEDSAMYFCASSGGTSGGLRYEQYFGPGTRLTVT.

The rearrangement uses TRBV5-1 and TRBJ2-4; 7 bases line up with TRBD1. The CDR3 consists of 14 residues. Germline trimming cut 1 base from V and 8 bases from J; bases unmatched to any gene: 6. Per the germline V gene, CDR1 is SGHRS and CDR2 is YFSETQ. For the CDR3, the DNA is TGCGCCAGCAGCTTGAGGACAGGCATAGACATTCAGTACTTC. Amino acids: CASSLRTGIDIQYF.

The chain links TRBV28 to TRBJ1-1; 8 bases are shared with TRBD1. The V gene end was trimmed by 5 bases and the J gene end by 1 base; junction bases not matched to a gene: 6. This CDR3 is 15 amino acids long. From germline, CDR1 is MDHEN and CDR2 SYDVKM. CDR3 bases: TGTGCCAGCAGTATTATCGGACAGGGGAACACTGAAGCTTTCTTT. This codes for CASSIIGQGNTEAFF.

The chain couples TRBV29-1 to TRBJ2-7; TRBD1 aligns across 8 bases. The trim removed 2 bases at V and 4 bases at J, leaving 4 bases unmatched. The CDR3 loop spans 13 amino acids. CDR1 and CDR2 from the germline V gene are SQVTM and ANQGSEA. CDR3 sequence reads: CSVETNRGYEQYF. For the CDR3, the DNA is TGCAGCGTTGAAACAAACAGGGGGTACGAGCAGTACTTC.

The chain is built from TRBV6-1 and TRBJ1-6, with 7 positions matching TRBD1. CDR1 MNHNS and CDR2 SASEGT come from the germline V gene. V was pared by 7 bases and J by 10 bases, with 7 bases of the junction left unmatched. The CDR3 has 13 residues. The CDR3 nucleotides read TGTGCCAGCAAGGACAGGTCCAACTCACCCCTCCACTTT. This codes for CASKDRSNSPLHF.

This clone turned up a few times. The chain couples TRBV18 to TRBJ2-1, with TRBD1 identical over 11 bases. Germline V gives CDR1 KGHSH, CDR2 LQKENI. The V segment lost 5 bases and the J segment 1 base; nucleotides outside the gene matches: 1. The length of the CDR3 is 15 residues. In DNA, the CDR3 is TGTGCCAGCTCAGGACAGGGGGCGTCCTACAATGAGCAGTTCTTC. Translating it yields CASSGQGASYNEQFF.

The V call is TRBV7-9, the J call TRBJ1-5, with D unclear. Trimming cost V 5 bases and J 3 bases, with 17 bases left between them. Germline V gene lookup returns CDR1 SEHNR and CDR2 FQNEAQ (reference sequence). The CDR3 runs 16 residues. The CDR3 here is CASSPLYPIANQPQHF. The CDR3 DNA is TGTGCCAGCAGCCCCCTTTATCCGATAGCCAATCAGCCCCAGCATTTT.

The chain links TRBV7-8 to TRBJ1-2; 10 nucleotides align to TRBD1. The V and J ends lost 3 bases and 6 bases, in that order; junction bases with no gene match: 7. The CDR3 spans 15 residues. The germline V gene encodes CDR1 SGHVS and CDR2 FQNEAQ. The CDR3 sequence is CASSLRGDRGDGYTF. The CDR3 nucleotides are TGTGCCAGCAGCTTGCGGGGGGACAGGGGAGATGGCTACACCTTC.

The chain links TRBV6-1 to TRBJ2-7; D uncertain. This CDR3 region has 12 residues. Per the germline V gene, CDR1 is MNHNS and CDR2 is SASEGT. Trimming cost V 7 bases and J 4 bases, with 11 bases left between them. Here the CDR3 DNA reads TGTGCCAGCACTAGACGGCTTTACGAGCAGTACTTC. Its translation: CASTRRLYEQYF.

This rearrangement joins TRBV21-1 to TRBJ1-1; TRBD1, the D gene given by the table, was not confirmed from the DNA. TRBV21-1 is listed as a pseudogene. This CDR3 spans 15 amino acids. As DNA, the CDR3 is TGTGCCAGCAGCAAATCTGGGACAGGGAGTACTGAAGCTTTCTTT. As protein: CASSKSGTGSTEAFF.

The chain links TRBV2 to TRBJ1-1, with TRBD1 as a possible D gene (5 bases). The CDR3 runs to 18 residues. The germline gives CDR1 SNHLY, CDR2 FYNNEI. Between the trimmed V and J ends, which lost 0 bases and 3 bases, there was a span of 20 bases. CDR3 loop: CASSEAGGVVLGDTEAFF. For the CDR3, the DNA is TGTGCCAGCAGTGAAGCGGGGGGGGTAGTTCTCGGGGACACTGAAGCTTTCTTT.

This chain links TRBV11-2 with TRBJ2-5; D is ambiguous. Per the germline V gene, CDR1 is SGHAT and CDR2 is FQNNGV. The V gene lost 2 bases and the J gene lost 5 bases, with 9 bases spanning the gap. This CDR3 has 13 amino acids. CDR3 DNA: TGTGCCAGCAGCTTAATCCACATGGAGACCCAGTACTTC. Translation gives CASSLIHMETQYF.

The chain is built from TRBV5-4 and TRBJ2-7; D is possibly TRBD1 (6 bases). The germline CDR1 and CDR2 sequences are SGHNT and YYREEE (reference sequence). The CDR3 covers 13 residues. The germline V and J ends were trimmed by 6 bases and 2 bases, with 12 bases remaining between them. The CDR3 loop is CASTQTGTYEQYF. CDR3 coding DNA: TGTGCCAGCACCCAGACAGGAACCTACGAGCAGTACTTC.

The chain links TRBV5-8 to TRBJ2-7; no firm D call. Germline CDR1 and CDR2: SGHTS and YDEGEE. V dropped 4 bases and J dropped 3 bases, with 5 bases sitting between them. This CDR3 spans 11 amino acids. The CDR3 coding sequence is TGTGCCAGCAGCCCAGTCTACGAGCAGTACTTC. Translated, it gives CASSPVYEQYF. The entire variable domain, with the rest obtained from reference TRBV5-8 and TRBJ2-7, is as follows: EAGVTQSPTHLIKTRGQQATLRCSPISGHTSVYWYQQALGLGLQFLLWYDEGEERNRGNFPPRFSGRQFPNYSSELNVNALELEDSALYLCASSPVYEQYFGPGTRLTVT.

This clone was detected only once. The chain recombines TRBV5-6 with TRBJ2-4; D is possibly TRBD1 (5 bases). From germline, CDR1 is SGHDT and CDR2 YYEEEE. The CDR3 is 13 residues long. V shed 0 bases and J shed 5 bases, with 6 bases lying between them. CDR3 amino acids: CASSLVRENIQYF. CDR3 DNA: TGTGCCAGCAGCTTGGTCAGGGAAAACATTCAGTACTTC.

The chain couples TRBV5-6 to TRBJ2-7; a possible D gene is TRBD2 (6 bases). Germline V CDR1 and CDR2: SGHDT, YYEEEE. V lost 4 bases to trimming and J lost 3 bases, with 23 bases between them. CDR3 size: 17 residues. CDR3 nucleotide sequence: TGTGCCAGCAGCCCTCCCCACGGCGGGACCAGTGTCTACGAGCAGTACTTC. It specifies CASSPPHGGTSVYEQYF.

This clone appeared a single time. The chain carries TRBV19 and TRBJ2-3; D call uncertain. V was cut by 0 bases and J by 7 bases, with 23 bases left in between. The CDR3 consists of 18 residues. Germline CDR1 is LNHDA and CDR2 is SQIVND (reference sequence). The CDR3 loop reads CASSIDLQEAAFVNTQYF. CDR3 DNA: TGTGCCAGTAGTATAGATCTGCAAGAGGCCGCATTCGTTAATACGCAGTATTTT.

In this sample, this clone turned up a few times. The genes are TRBV27 and TRBJ1-5; 7 bases match TRBD1. V was clipped by 4 bases and J by 5 bases; unmatched bases: 2. Germline values: CDR1 MNHEY, CDR2 SMNVEV (reference sequence). This CDR3 region has 13 residues. CDR3 nucleotide sequence: TGTGCCAGCAGTTACAGGGGAGATCAGCCCCAGCATTTT. Protein product: CASSYRGDQPQHF.